This T cell receptor beta chain was retrieved from a study of blood T cells in healthy people across ages. V was cut by 6 bases and J by 4 bases, with 16 bases left in between. The CDR3 contains 15 residues. With a J-beta primer mix and a sample-barcoded 5' primer, a second PCR ran roughly 7 to 11 cycles. TCRdb re-analysed the 5' RACE reads in MiXCR, keeping a single row per CDR3 protein. The repertoire holds under 2,000,000 distinct CDR3 sequences, about 50% seen once, with roughly 2.1% in the top ten. Sequenced material: blood. The TCR was taken from a woman in her 40s in good health. The chain employs TRBV12-3 or TRBV12-4 and TRBJ2-1; D is ambiguous. The CDR3 region is CASSPNQIPYNEQFF. The CDR3 DNA reads as TGTGCCAGCAGCCCTAATCAGATCCCTTACAATGAGCAGTTCTTC.